This T cell receptor beta chain was captured in a study of technical replicates of blood from several donors. Clones were read by immunoSEQ multiplex PCR, and TCRdb kept only the in-frame ones, dropping some. The sample records tens of thousands of clones, roughly 92% being singletons. Germline V gene sequence: CDR1 SGDLS, CDR2 YYNGEE. There are 15 residues in the CDR3. The germline V and J ends were trimmed by 4 bases and 1 base, with 15 bases remaining between them. Sequenced sample: T cells isolated from PBMCs. V gene TRBV9 combines with J gene TRBJ2-7, with D possibly TRBD2 on 5 matching bases. The sequence came from a human donor in good health. In nucleotides, the CDR3 is TGTGCCAGCAGCCCCTCGGGAACACCTTCCTACGAGCAGTACTTC. Its protein is CASSPSGTPSYEQYF.